A selection of T cell receptor beta chains follows, all from one sample in a study of blood T cell repertoires in COVID-19. The assay was immunoSEQ multiplex PCR, and TCRdb's table has in-frame clones only and misses some. Of about 160,000 clones in the sample, 60% to 85% were seen once. The sample consisted of peripheral blood. The source of these receptors is a man in his sixties with acute or convalescent COVID-19. CDR3s include the opening cysteine and the closing phenylalanine or tryptophan. Each record gives: J gene, clone size, V gene, D gene, CDR3 protein, CDR3 DNA. D genes are given only for firm matches. Clone size, where shown, is once, few, many, or a class for clones that have expanded.

TRBJ1-5	-	TRBV24-1	-	CATSDSRAGGVNQPQHF	TGTGCCACCAGTGATTCCAGGGCAGGTGGTGTTAATCAGCCCCAGCATTTT
TRBJ1-2	-	TRBV9	-	CASSVAAQGPYGYTF	TGTGCCAGCAGCGTAGCTGCTCAGGGTCCCTATGGCTACACCTTC
TRBJ2-7	few	TRBV7-3	-	CASSLTAGNYEQYF	TGTGCCAGCAGCTTAACGGCAGGGAACTACGAGCAGTACTTC
TRBJ2-7	-	TRBV5-1	-	CASSLGPGTTNSYEQYF	TGCGCCAGCAGCTTGGGACCCGGGACAACGAATTCCTACGAGCAGTACTTC
TRBJ1-1	few	TRBV4-1	-	CASSQGDRLNTEAFF	TGCGCCAGCAGCCAAGGTGACAGACTGAACACTGAAGCTTTCTTT
TRBJ2-3	-	TRBV7-9	-	CASSLGQPTSTDTQYF	TGTGCCAGCAGCTTAGGACAGCCTACTAGCACAGATACGCAGTATTTT
TRBJ1-1	-	TRBV7-3	TRBD1	CASSSSPGTGTTEAFF	TGTGCCAGCAGCTCTAGCCCCGGGACAGGTACCACTGAAGCTTTCTTT
TRBJ1-1	-	TRBV5-4	-	CASSLVGGNAEAFF	TGTGCCAGCAGCTTGGTCGGAGGGAACGCTGAAGCTTTCTTT
TRBJ2-3	-	TRBV24-1	-	CATSDLKADSRESDTQYF	TGTGCCACCAGTGATTTAAAGGCTGACAGTAGGGAATCAGATACGCAGTATTTT
TRBJ2-1	once	TRBV9	-	CASTGGSYNEQFF	TGTGCCAGCACCGGGGGCTCCTACAATGAGCAGTTCTTC
TRBJ2-5	-	TRBV2	TRBD2	CASSEGPASGQETQYF	TGTGCCAGCAGTGAAGGGCCGGCTAGCGGCCAAGAGACCCAGTACTTC
TRBJ1-4	-	TRBV2	-	CASKRGGGPNEKLFF	TGTGCCAGCAAGCGAGGGGGGGGGCCTAATGAAAAACTGTTTTTT
TRBJ1-5	-	TRBV6-5	-	CASSGQRYSNQPQHF	TGTGCCAGCAGCGGACAGCGTTATAGCAATCAGCCCCAGCATTTT
TRBJ1-5	-	TRBV24-1	TRBD1	CATSDETGTGSNQPQHF	TGTGCCACCAGTGACGAAACCGGGACAGGGAGCAATCAGCCCCAGCATTTT
TRBJ2-5	-	TRBV10-3	TRBD2	CASTGGSWETQYF	TGTGCCTCTACGGGGGGATCCTGGGAGACCCAGTACTTC
TRBJ2-1	-	TRBV4-1	-	CASSRRGLAPNNEQFF	TGCGCCAGCAGCCGTAGGGGACTGGCACCTAACAATGAGCAGTTCTTC
TRBJ1-1	-	TRBV5-6	-	CASSLDGTGFTEAFF	TGTGCCAGCAGCTTAGACGGCACAGGGTTCACTGAAGCTTTCTTT
TRBJ1-2	-	TRBV7-6	-	CASSLTPAAGANYGYTF	TGTGCCAGCAGCTTAACCCCAGCCGCCGGGGCTAACTATGGCTACACCTTC
TRBJ2-1	few	TRBV27	-	CASRNSLSSYNEQFF	TGTGCCAGCAGGAACAGCCTGAGCTCCTACAATGAGCAGTTCTTC
TRBJ2-2	-	TRBV5-6	TRBD2	CASSPWAGGITGELFF	TGTGCCAGCAGCCCGTGGGCGGGGGGTATCACCGGGGAGCTGTTTTTT
TRBJ1-2	-	TRBV4-3	-	CASSQGLPRFYGYTF	TGCGCCAGCAGCCAAGGCCTTCCCAGGTTCTATGGCTACACCTTC
TRBJ1-2	once	TRBV9	TRBD1	CARSVRGGTGAYGYTF	TGTGCCCGCAGCGTACGGGGGGGGACAGGGGCCTATGGCTACACCTTC
TRBJ1-1	-	TRBV5-1	TRBD1	CASSSWTGGKGTEAFF	TGCGCCAGCAGCTCGTGGACAGGGGGGAAGGGCACTGAAGCTTTCTTT